Sequencing of this T cell receptor (beta chain) was carried out in a study of CD8 T cells in ankylosing spondylitis. TCRdb re-called the 5' RACE reads through MiXCR, storing one row per CDR3 protein. The data show 210,000 or so distinct CDR3 sequences, roughly 8% seen once. Study-level points and caveats: Within ankylosing spondylitis blood, a TCR beta motif made up of eight highly homologous variants appeared to be characteristic. As for the disease-linked clones, they showed a CD8+ phenotype and occurred at relatively low frequencies in peripheral blood. Disease-linked clones were reportedly significantly enriched in matched ankylosing spondylitis synovial fluid. There were earlier reports of some motif variants in reactive arthritis synovial fluid and blood.

Regarding this clonotype: The antigen is unknown. The junction and the germline gene differ at one end; a read error may be behind it.

Sequenced input: blood, either unsorted or a sorted T cell fraction (not recorded which). The TCR was taken from a female donor with ankylosing spondylitis or in good health (not recorded which).

The CDR3 protein is CARSYNSLAGGPDGELFF. In DNA form, the CDR3 reads TGTGCCCGCAGTTATAACTCCCTCGCGGGAGGGCCGGACGGGGAGCTGTTTTTT. V gene TRBV12-3 or TRBV12-4 combines with J gene TRBJ2-2; 9 nucleotides align to TRBD2. This CDR3 spans 18 amino acids.